The T cell receptor (beta chain) described here comes from a study of blood T cells in healthy people across ages. CDR3 size: 16 residues. V gave up 6 bases and J gave up 2 bases; unmatched junction bases: 12. Alongside a J-beta primer mix, a sample-barcoded 5' primer served in a second PCR lasting about 7 to 12 cycles. TCRdb independently ran MiXCR on the 5' RACE reads; one entry per CDR3 protein. This sample has just over 800,000 distinct CDR3 sequences; roughly 60% occur once, and the top ten carry 28%. Study-level findings and limits: There was a strong correlation between TCR beta diversity and naive T cell percentage. Diversity of TCR beta per million T cells declined in a roughly linear way with age. Expanded clonotype shifts may have been confounded, as the donors had an unknown CMV status.

On this clonotype itself: Its specificity is not known.

Source material: blood. The rearrangement links TRBV12-3 or TRBV12-4 to TRBJ2-5, with TRBD1 identical over 7 bases. The source is a man between 25 and 39 years old in good health. CDR3 sequence: CASSPTTGNSQETQYF. The CDR3 nucleotides are TGTGCCAGCAGCCCCACGACAGGGAACAGTCAAGAGACCCAGTACTTC.